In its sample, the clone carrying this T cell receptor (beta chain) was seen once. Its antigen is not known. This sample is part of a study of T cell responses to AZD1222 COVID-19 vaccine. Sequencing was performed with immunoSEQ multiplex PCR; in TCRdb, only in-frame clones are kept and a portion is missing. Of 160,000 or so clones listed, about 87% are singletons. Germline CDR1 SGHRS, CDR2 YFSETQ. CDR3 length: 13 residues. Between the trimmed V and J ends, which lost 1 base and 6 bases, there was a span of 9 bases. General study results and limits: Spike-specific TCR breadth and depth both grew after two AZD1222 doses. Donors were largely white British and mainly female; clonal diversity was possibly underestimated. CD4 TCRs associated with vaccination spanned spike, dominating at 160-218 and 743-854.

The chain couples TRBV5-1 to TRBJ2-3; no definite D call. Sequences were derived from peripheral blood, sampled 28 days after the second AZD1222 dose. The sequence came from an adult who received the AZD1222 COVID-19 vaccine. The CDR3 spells CASSLMTGDTQYF. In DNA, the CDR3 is TGCGCCAGCAGCTTGATGACCGGGGATACGCAGTATTTT. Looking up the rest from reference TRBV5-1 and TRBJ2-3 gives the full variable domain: KAGVTQTPRYLIKTRGQQVTLSCSPISGHRSVSWYQQTPGQGLQFLFEYFSETQRNKGNFPGRFSGRQFSNSRSEMNVSTLELGDSALYLCASSLMTGDTQYFGPGTRLTVL.